These 20 T cell receptor beta chains were all obtained from the same sample, sequenced in a study of human T cells and chemical hapten exposure. TCRdb passed the RACE reads through MiXCR, listing each CDR3 protein once. The sample has roughly 160,000 distinct CDR3 sequences; roughly 15% are singletons. Described time point: patch test 1, 2 weeks after DPC sensitization. Regarding treatment: therapeutic diphenylcyclopropenone sensitization with weekly scalp DPC. Sequencing was performed on whole blood, taken in connection with sensitization to the hapten diphenylcyclopropenone (DPC). These receptors came from a woman in her thirties with alopecia areata. Some clones in this sample may be carry-over from other donors' samples.

At least ten counts were recorded for this clonotype. V usage is TRBV7-8 and J usage is TRBJ2-6, with D possibly matching TRBD2 (5 bases). The ends were cut back, 3 bases at V and 2 bases at J, with 8 bases in the middle. The CDR3 totals 15 residues. CDR1 and CDR2 (germline): SGHVS, FQNEAQ. The CDR3 loop reads CASSFRRTGANVLTF. The CDR3, as DNA: TGTGCCAGCAGCTTTAGGAGGACTGGGGCCAACGTCCTGACTTTC. The variable domain in full, completed from reference TRBV7-8 and TRBJ2-6, reads GAGVSQSPRYKVAKRGQDVALRCDPISGHVSLFWYQQALGQGPEFLTYFQNEAQLDKSGLPSDRFFAERPEGSVSTLKIQRTQQEDSAVYLCASSFRRTGANVLTFGAGSRLTVL.

This clonotype was seen more than once but under ten times. The rearrangement links TRBV12-3 or TRBV12-4 to TRBJ2-3; a weak D match, TRBD2 (7 bases). V lost 8 bases and J lost 1, with 22 bases in between. This CDR3 spans 17 amino acids. CDR3 amino acids: CASLEGVTGRGTDTQYF. In DNA, the CDR3 is TGTGCCAGCTTGGAGGGGGTTACGGGGAGGGGCACAGATACGCAGTATTTT.

This clonotype has just a few counts. The V and J genes are TRBV12-3 or TRBV12-4 and TRBJ1-6; D remains unclear. This CDR3 spans 15 amino acids. V lost 6 bases, J lost 0 bases, and 9 bases lay in between. The CDR3 reads CASSSPGSYNSPLHF. The DNA for the CDR3 is TGTGCCAGCAGCTCGCCGGGCTCCTATAATTCACCCCTCCACTTT.

For this clonotype: The junction does not match germline at one end; this may be a read error. The chain has TRBV18 and TRBJ2-1; D might be TRBD1 or TRBD2, each matching 5 bases. Germline V gives CDR1 KGHSH, CDR2 LQKENI. The CDR3 loop spans 16 amino acids. The CDR3 DNA follows: TGTGTCAGCTCACCACCCGGGACCTGGGTGGTCAATGAGCAGTTCTTC. Translating it yields CVSSPPGTWVVNEQFF.

The chain is built from TRBV12-3 or TRBV12-4 and TRBJ2-2, with TRBD1 as a possible D gene (5 bases). V shed 5 bases and J shed 4 bases, with 14 bases lying between them. The CDR3 totals 15 residues. In DNA, the CDR3 is TGTGCCAGCAGTCTCTCTGGGGCCCGCACCGGGGAGCTGTTTTTT. Encoded protein: CASSLSGARTGELFF.

The chain employs TRBV29-1 and TRBJ1-1, with 8 bases that match TRBD1. The CDR3 runs to 13 residues. V dropped 6 bases and J dropped 2; count of bases not matched to a gene: 5. CDR1 is SQVTM, CDR2 ANQGSEA, per germline. CDR3: CSVTGVVNTEAFF. CDR3 DNA: TGCAGCGTGACAGGGGTTGTCAACACTGAAGCTTTCTTT. The full variable domain, rest sourced from reference TRBV29-1 and TRBJ1-1, is SAVISQKPSRDICQRGTSLTIQCQVDSQVTMMFWYRQQPGQSLTLIATANQGSEATYESGFVIDKFPISRPNLTFSTLTVSNMSPEDSSIYLCSVTGVVNTEAFFGQGTRLTVV.

This clonotype occurred many times. The chain joins TRBV6-2 or TRBV6-3 to TRBJ1-1, with 9 nucleotides matching TRBD1. The CDR3 consists of 17 residues. The germline V gene has CDR1 MNHEY and CDR2 SVGEGT. The junction had 11 bases not matched to a gene; V was cut back by 5 bases and J by 1 base. Here the CDR3 DNA reads TGTGCCAGCAGTCGACAGACAGGGGGTGTAAAGAACACTGAAGCTTTCTTT. It translates to CASSRQTGGVKNTEAFF.

As regards this clonotype: Relative to the germline gene, one junction end is altered; a read error may explain this. The genes are TRBV7-6 and TRBJ1-6, with D unclear. This CDR3 spans 18 amino acids. In germline, CDR1 is SGHVS, CDR2 FNYEAQ. CDR3 loop: CVSSLAPTLAGDNSPLHF. In nucleotides, the CDR3 is TGTGTCAGCAGCTTAGCCCCCACCCTAGCGGGTGATAATTCACCCCTCCACTTT.

This clonotype was counted ten times or more. The chain joins TRBV28 to TRBJ2-5; D call uncertain. In germline, CDR1 is MDHEN, CDR2 SYDVKM. This CDR3 comprises 14 residues. Deletions cut 2 bases from V and 5 bases from J, with 12 bases between. Here the CDR3 DNA reads TGTGCCAGCAGTTTAAGCGATGTCTCGGAGACCCAGTACTTC. Residues: CASSLSDVSETQYF.

This clonotype was found a few times. V usage is TRBV2 and J usage is TRBJ2-4; tentatively, D is TRBD2 (5 bases). The germline V gene encodes CDR1 SNHLY and CDR2 FYNNEI. Trimming pared 1 base from V and 1 base from J, leaving 11 bases between. This CDR3 comprises 16 residues. The CDR3 loop is CASSEEETGAKNIQYF. The CDR3 bases are TGTGCCAGCAGTGAAGAGGAAACGGGGGCCAAAAACATTCAGTACTTC.

V is TRBV9 and J is TRBJ1-2; the match to TRBD1 covers 8 bases. The V gene's germline CDR1 is SGDLS and CDR2 YYNGEE. The CDR3 has 15 residues. The junction had 4 bases not matched to a gene; V was cut back by 3 bases and J by 0 bases. In nucleotides, the CDR3 is TGTGCCAGCAGCGCACCGACAGGGGCTAACTATGGCTACACCTTC. It codes for CASSAPTGANYGYTF.

Regarding this clonotype: It may be a read error: a sequence one base away is much more abundant. The chain uses TRBV10-3 and TRBJ1-5; no clear D gene. V dropped 5 bases and J dropped 0 bases, with 5 bases sitting between them. This CDR3 is built from 13 residues. The germline V gene has CDR1 ENHRY and CDR2 SYGVKD. The CDR3 protein is CAISTDSNQPQHF. DNA for the CDR3: TGTGCCATCAGTACAGATAGCAATCAGCCCCAGCATTTT.

This clonotype was counted ten times or more. The chain joins TRBV20-1 to TRBJ1-5; 8 bases map to TRBD1. Germline V lookup: CDR1 DFQATT, CDR2 SNEGSKA (reference sequence). The V segment lost 6 bases and the J segment 6 bases; nucleotides outside the gene matches: 7. This CDR3 is 13 amino acids long. The CDR3 nucleotides read TGCAGTGCCGTAGACAGGGGTCGTCAGCCCCAGCATTTT. Translating gives CSAVDRGRQPQHF.

Ten or more counts support this clonotype. This rearrangement joins TRBV12-3 or TRBV12-4 to TRBJ1-5; D gene unclear. Trimming left V 4 bases short and J 3 bases short, with 4 bases between. CDR3 length equals 12 residues. The CDR3 spells CASSSVNQPQHF. CDR3 coding DNA: TGTGCCAGCAGTTCCGTCAATCAGCCCCAGCATTTT.

The rearrangement joins TRBV10-3 to TRBJ2-4; TRBD2 aligns across 10 bases. The CDR3 spans 18 residues. Trimming at V came to 4 bases and at J to 10 bases, leaving 19 bases not matched to a gene. Germline CDR1 ENHRY, CDR2 SYGVKD. The CDR3 DNA is TGTGCCATCAGTGCTGGCCTAGCGGGAGTAGAGGCCCCTCGGATTCAGTACTTC. It is translated as CAISAGLAGVEAPRIQYF.

This clonotype was found a few times. This chain connects TRBV7-2 to TRBJ1-1, with D hard to call. This CDR3 has 14 residues. The V end lost 4 bases, the J end lost 4 bases, and 13 bases lay between the germline ends. In germline, CDR1 is SGHTA, CDR2 FQGNSA. Here the CDR3 DNA reads TGTGCCAGCAGCTCAAAGACCTCAGGCACTGAAGCTTTCTTT. Translating gives CASSSKTSGTEAFF.

In its sample, this clonotype was seen a few times. This chain uses TRBV6-1 with TRBJ1-2, with TRBD1 matching 7 bases. CDR1 and CDR2 (germline): MNHNS, SASEGT. Unmatched junction bases numbered 3, after V lost 1 base and J lost 4 bases. This CDR3 has 14 amino acids. DNA of the CDR3: TGTGCCAGCAGTGAAGTTACAGGGGCCTATGGCTACACCTTC. Protein sequence: CASSEVTGAYGYTF.

This clonotype was observed a handful of times. This chain connects TRBV6-5 to TRBJ2-7; 9 bases are a match to TRBD2. V was clipped by 6 bases and J by 2 bases; unmatched bases: 8. The germline V gene encodes CDR1 MNHEY and CDR2 SVGAGI. The CDR3 is made up of 15 amino acids. CDR3 DNA sequence: TGTGCCAGCAGCCATTCGGCTAGCGGGGCCTACGAGCAGTACTTC. The encoded protein is CASSHSASGAYEQYF.

This chain uses TRBV7-2 with TRBJ2-1, with D perhaps being TRBD1 or TRBD2 (5 bases each). Germline CDR1 is SGHTA and CDR2 is FQGNSA. V lost 4 bases, J lost 2 bases, and 12 bases lay in between. This CDR3 region has 15 residues. The CDR3 nucleotides read TGTGCCAGCAGCTCAACTAGGGACCCCTACAATGAGCAGTTCTTC. Its translation: CASSSTRDPYNEQFF.

This clonotype was counted only a few times. The chain has TRBV30 and TRBJ2-3; D is unresolved. The germline CDR1 and CDR2 sequences are GTSNPN and SVGIG (reference sequence). The V end was cut by 4 bases, the J end by 1 base, with 9 bases between. There are 13 residues in the CDR3. As DNA, the CDR3 is TGTGCCTGGATGGTCTCTGGCACAGATACGCAGTATTTT. This sequence encodes CAWMVSGTDTQYF.